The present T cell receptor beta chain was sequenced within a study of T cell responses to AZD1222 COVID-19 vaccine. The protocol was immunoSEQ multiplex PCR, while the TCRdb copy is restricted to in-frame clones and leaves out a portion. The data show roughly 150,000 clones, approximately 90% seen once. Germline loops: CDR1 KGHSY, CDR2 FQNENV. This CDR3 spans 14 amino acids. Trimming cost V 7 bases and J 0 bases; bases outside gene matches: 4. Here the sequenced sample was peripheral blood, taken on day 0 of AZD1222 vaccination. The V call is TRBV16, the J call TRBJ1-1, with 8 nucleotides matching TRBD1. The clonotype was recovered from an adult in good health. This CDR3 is CASTPGQVNTEAFF. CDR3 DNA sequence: TGTGCCAGCACCCCGGGACAGGTGAACACTGAAGCTTTCTTT. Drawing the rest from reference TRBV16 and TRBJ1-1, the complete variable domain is GEEVAQTPKHLVRGEGQKAKLYCAPIKGHSYVFWYQQVLKNEFKFLISFQNENVFDETGMPKERFSAKCLPNSPCSLEIQATKLEDSAVYFCASTPGQVNTEAFFGQGTRLTVV.